The 15 T cell receptor beta chains in this list originate from one sample, sequenced in a study of human T cells and chemical hapten exposure. One entry per CDR3 protein, called by TCRdb with MiXCR from the RACE reads. The sample lists roughly 380,000 distinct CDR3 sequences; roughly 5.3% were seen once. Time point defined: pre-sensitization, week 0. The treatment denotes: therapeutic diphenylcyclopropenone sensitization with weekly scalp DPC. The sequencing used whole blood, collected in connection with sensitization to the hapten diphenylcyclopropenone (DPC). These receptors came from a woman in her forties or fifties with alopecia areata. Some clones in this sample may be carry-over from other donors' samples.

In its sample, this clonotype was seen many times. The chain combines TRBV29-1 with TRBJ2-5; no clear D gene. The CDR3 is made up of 10 amino acids. Germline CDR1 reads SQVTM; CDR2 reads ANQGSEA. The V and J ends lost 5 bases and 5 bases respectively, with 6 bases between them. The CDR3, as DNA: TGCAGCGTTCATGATGAGACCCAGTACTTC. It yields the protein CSVHDETQYF.

There are a few counts of this clonotype. The V call is TRBV7-6, the J call TRBJ1-6; no firm D call. The CDR3 totals 13 residues. CDR1 is SGHVS, CDR2 FNYEAQ, per germline. V was shortened by 6 bases and J by 9 bases, with 12 bases between the two germline ends. The chain's CDR3 is CASRGPKGSPLHF. For the CDR3, the DNA is TGTGCCAGCAGGGGCCCCAAAGGTTCACCCCTCCACTTT.

Many counts were recorded for this clonotype. The V and J genes are TRBV6-5 and TRBJ2-7, with D possibly being TRBD1 (5 bases). The CDR3 contains 11 residues. Trimming left V 9 bases short and J 6 bases short, with 12 bases between. Germline CDR1 is MNHEY and CDR2 is SVGAGI. The CDR3, as DNA: TGTGCCAGTTCCAAGGGGTTCGAGCAGTACTTC. Translation: CASSKGFEQYF.

This clonotype was counted at least ten times. The chain links TRBV7-3 to TRBJ1-6; D gene ambiguous. Trimming took off 3 bases at V and 9 bases at J, with 9 bases between the two ends. CDR3 length equals 13 residues. Germline V gene lookup returns CDR1 SGHTA and CDR2 FQGTGA. The CDR3 spells CASSFKAISPLHF. Written as DNA, the CDR3 is TGTGCCAGCAGCTTTAAGGCAATTTCACCCCTCCACTTT.

This clonotype was observed a few times. The chain is built from TRBV6-1 and TRBJ1-6, with TRBD1 matching over 10 bases. The CDR3 loop spans 16 amino acids. With 5 bases clipped from V and 10 bases from J, the junction kept 11 bases outside the gene matches. CDR1 MNHNS and CDR2 SASEGT come from the germline V gene. The CDR3 loop reads CASSSKPLTGGSPLHF. CDR3 bases: TGTGCCAGCAGTTCTAAACCCCTGACAGGGGGCTCACCCCTCCACTTT.

This clonotype has just a few counts. The genes are TRBV9 and TRBJ1-4; TRBD1 matches at 8 bases. The CDR3 extends over 15 amino acids. CDR1 SGDLS and CDR2 YYNGEE come from the germline V gene. V was pared by 5 bases and J by 7 bases, with 10 bases of the junction left unmatched. CDR3 protein: CASSNHQGAGEKLFF. The CDR3 DNA reads as TGTGCCAGCAGTAACCACCAGGGGGCCGGTGAAAAACTGTTTTTT.

This clonotype was observed a handful of times. The chain employs TRBV20-1 and TRBJ1-2, with D maybe TRBD1 (6 bases). Trimming removed 0 bases at V and 3 bases at J, with 14 bases between. Germline V CDR1 and CDR2: DFQATT, SNEGSKA (reference sequence). This CDR3 contains 15 residues. The CDR3 DNA reads TGCAGTGCTAGAGATCCAACAGGGCCCCACTATGGCTACACCTTC. This encodes CSARDPTGPHYGYTF.

This chain uses TRBV18 with TRBJ2-5; D is undetermined. There are 14 residues in the CDR3. Between the trimmed V and J ends, which lost 6 bases and 2 bases, there was a span of 13 bases. The germline gives CDR1 KGHSH, CDR2 LQKENI. For the CDR3, the DNA is TGTGCCAGCTCCCGAAGAGGTACTCAAGAGACCCAGTACTTC. It is translated as CASSRRGTQETQYF. Full variable domain (remainder filled in from reference TRBV18 and TRBJ2-5): NAGVMQNPRHLVRRRGQEARLRCSPMKGHSHVYWYRQLPEEGLKFMVYLQKENIIDESGMPKERFSAEFPKEGPSILRIQQVVRGDSAAYFCASSRRGTQETQYFGPGTRLLVL.

Only a few counts were recorded for this clonotype. This rearrangement joins TRBV5-4 to TRBJ2-2; TRBD2 is a possible D gene (5 bases). This CDR3 contains 15 residues. The V end lost 3 bases, the J end lost 1 base, and 10 bases lay between the germline ends. Per the germline V gene, CDR1 is SGHNT and CDR2 is YYREEE (reference sequence). The CDR3 region has the DNA TGTGCCAGCAGCTCCGGACTGGAGAACACCGGGGAGCTGTTTTTT. It translates to CASSSGLENTGELFF.

This clonotype was found many times. The V gene is TRBV5-1, the J gene TRBJ2-7, with D hard to call. V gave up 0 bases and J gave up 3 bases, with 10 bases separating them. The CDR3 sequence is 14 residues long. Germline V CDR1 and CDR2: SGHRS, YFSETQ. This CDR3 reads CASSLASEVYEQYF. CDR3 in DNA: TGCGCCAGCAGCTTGGCCTCAGAAGTCTACGAGCAGTACTTC.

This clonotype appeared many times. V usage is TRBV5-1 and J usage is TRBJ2-3, with D uncertain. This CDR3 is built from 14 residues. The V gene lost 0 bases and the J gene lost 4 bases, with 9 bases spanning the gap. The germline gives CDR1 SGHRS, CDR2 YFSETQ. The CDR3 loop is CASSLANRPDTQYF. In DNA form, the CDR3 reads TGCGCCAGCAGCTTGGCCAATCGACCAGATACGCAGTATTTT.

This clonotype was counted at least ten times. This chain joins TRBV12-3 or TRBV12-4 and TRBJ2-1; 12 positions agree with TRBD1. The CDR3 has 16 residues. With 5 bases clipped from V and 2 bases from J, the junction kept 4 bases outside the gene matches. The CDR3 region has the DNA TGTGCCAGCAGTAGGGGGACAGGGGGCGCCTACAATGAGCAGTTCTTC. Translating it yields CASSRGTGGAYNEQFF.

In this sample, this clonotype turned up many times. V usage is TRBV20-1 and J usage is TRBJ2-7; 9 bases line up with TRBD1. J lost 6 bases, V lost 7 bases, and 25 bases had no gene match. CDR1 and CDR2 (germline): DFQATT, SNEGSKA (reference sequence). This CDR3 comprises 18 residues. CDR3 in DNA: TGCAGTGTTCCTTCCCTCGGACAGGGGAGGACCCAGGTAGTCGAGCAGTACTTC. Protein: CSVPSLGQGRTQVVEQYF.

This clonotype was counted between two and nine times. CDR3 in DNA: TGTGCCAGCAATGGGGGAAGCGGGAAGATTAATGAGCAGTTCTTC. Translating it yields CASNGGSGKINEQFF. This rearrangement joins TRBV12-3 or TRBV12-4 to TRBJ2-1; 7 nucleotides align to TRBD2. V lost 7 bases and J lost 7; bases outside the gene matches: 13. The CDR3 spans 15 residues.

This clonotype was detected ten times or more. The chain has TRBV30 and TRBJ2-7; no clear D gene. Germline-derived CDR1 and CDR2 are GTSNPN and SVGIG (reference sequence). Between the trimmed V and J ends, which lost 2 bases and 4 bases, there was a span of 9 bases. CDR3 length equals 12 residues. CDR3 loop: CAWSSPQYEQYF. The CDR3 DNA is TGTGCCTGGAGTTCCCCTCAGTACGAGCAGTACTTC.